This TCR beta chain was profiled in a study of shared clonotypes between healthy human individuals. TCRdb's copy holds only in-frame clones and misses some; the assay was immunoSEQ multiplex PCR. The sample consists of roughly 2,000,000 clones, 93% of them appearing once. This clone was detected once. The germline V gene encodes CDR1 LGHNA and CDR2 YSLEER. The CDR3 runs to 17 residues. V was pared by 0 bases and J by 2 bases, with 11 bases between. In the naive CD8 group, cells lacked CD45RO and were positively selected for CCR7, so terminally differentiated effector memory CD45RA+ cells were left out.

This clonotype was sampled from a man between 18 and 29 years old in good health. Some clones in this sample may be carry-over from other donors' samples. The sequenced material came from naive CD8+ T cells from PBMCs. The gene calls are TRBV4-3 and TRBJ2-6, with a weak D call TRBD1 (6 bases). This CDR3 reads CASSQEARGTGANVLTF. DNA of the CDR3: TGCGCCAGCAGCCAAGAGGCCAGGGGAACTGGGGCCAACGTCCTGACTTTC.